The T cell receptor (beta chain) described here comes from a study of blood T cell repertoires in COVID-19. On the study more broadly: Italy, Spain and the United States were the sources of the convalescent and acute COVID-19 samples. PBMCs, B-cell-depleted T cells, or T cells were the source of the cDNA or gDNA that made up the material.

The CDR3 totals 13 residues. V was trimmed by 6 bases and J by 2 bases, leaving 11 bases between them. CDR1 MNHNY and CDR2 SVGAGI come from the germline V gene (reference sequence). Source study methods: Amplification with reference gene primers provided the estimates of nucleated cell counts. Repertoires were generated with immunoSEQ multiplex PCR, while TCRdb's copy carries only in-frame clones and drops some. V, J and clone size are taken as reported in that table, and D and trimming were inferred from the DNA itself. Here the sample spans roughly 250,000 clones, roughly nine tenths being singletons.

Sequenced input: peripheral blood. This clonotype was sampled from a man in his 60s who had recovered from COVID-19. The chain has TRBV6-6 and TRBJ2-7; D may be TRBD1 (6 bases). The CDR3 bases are TGTGCCAGCAGCATCACAGGGACCTACGAGCAGTACTTC. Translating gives CASSITGTYEQYF.